The 2 T cell receptor beta chains presented below share a single source sample, sequenced in a study of blood T cells in healthy people across ages. Together with a sample-barcoded 5' primer, a J-beta primer mix was included in a second PCR lasting roughly 6 to 12 cycles. From the 5' RACE reads, TCRdb called clonotypes with MiXCR, one entry per CDR3 protein. Among 800,000 to 1,000,000 distinct CDR3 sequences listed, 48% were seen once. Material: blood. The receptors were sampled from a man aged 25-40 years in good health.

The chain recombines TRBV27 with TRBJ2-7, with D possibly matching TRBD1 (6 bases). CDR3 length equals 15 residues. Germline lookup yields CDR1 MNHEY and CDR2 SMNVEV (reference sequence). The ends were cut back, 5 bases at V and 5 bases at J, with 19 bases in the middle. CDR3 region: CASSQTDRLSHEQYF. Here the CDR3 DNA reads TGTGCCAGCAGTCAAACCGACAGGCTCAGCCACGAGCAGTACTTC.

This clonotype has a handful of counts. This chain links TRBV7-2 with TRBJ2-5; D unresolved. The V gene's germline CDR1 is SGHTA and CDR2 FQGNSA. This CDR3 has 11 residues. The ends were cut back, 3 bases at V and 5 bases at J, with 4 bases in the middle. The CDR3 DNA is TGTGCCAGCAGCTTTCATGAGACCCAGTACTTC. Its translation is CASSFHETQYF.